These T cell receptor beta chains were read from a single sample in a study of beta chain features in type 1 diabetes. Measured with immunoSEQ multiplex PCR; TCRdb has only the in-frame clones, and not every one. Seen here are 330,000 or so clones, about 20% observed once, and the top ten hold approximately 0.043%. The sample taken for sequencing was naive CD4+ T cells from blood. The receptors derive from a woman aged 18-30 years in good health. Both conserved end residues are part of each CDR3. Fields, in order: CDR3 protein, D gene, V gene, J gene. A D gene is named only where the DNA matches it firmly.

cdr3_aa: CASSLSGGGGDEQFF
d_call: TRBD2
v_call: TRBV5-4
j_call: TRBJ2-1

cdr3_aa: CAWSETGRNTEAFF
d_call: NA
v_call: TRBV30
j_call: TRBJ1-1

cdr3_aa: CASSPVYSPGTQYF
d_call: NA
v_call: TRBV5-4
j_call: TRBJ2-5

cdr3_aa: CASSPGTYNEQFF
d_call: NA
v_call: TRBV4-3
j_call: TRBJ2-1

cdr3_aa: CASTPRGNTEAFF
d_call: NA
v_call: TRBV19
j_call: TRBJ1-1

cdr3_aa: CASSLSMRSTEAFF
d_call: NA
v_call: TRBV27
j_call: TRBJ1-1

cdr3_aa: CSAYYYGYTF
d_call: NA
v_call: TRBV20-1
j_call: TRBJ1-2

cdr3_aa: CASSSGQVNSPLHF
d_call: TRBD1
v_call: TRBV7-3
j_call: TRBJ1-6

cdr3_aa: CASSQGLGGQYF
d_call: NA
v_call: TRBV4-1
j_call: TRBJ2-3

cdr3_aa: CAISGGLAGPTGELFF
d_call: TRBD2
v_call: TRBV10-3
j_call: TRBJ2-2

cdr3_aa: CASSVSGEQFF
d_call: NA
v_call: TRBV9
j_call: TRBJ2-1

cdr3_aa: CASSFWWVEVTYEQYF
d_call: NA
v_call: TRBV5-1
j_call: TRBJ2-7

cdr3_aa: CAWSPRRRYEQYF
d_call: NA
v_call: TRBV30
j_call: TRBJ2-7

cdr3_aa: CASSLEGTGGFQTQYF
d_call: NA
v_call: TRBV5-1
j_call: TRBJ2-5

cdr3_aa: CARQDRGLTNSYEQYF
d_call: NA
v_call: TRBV21-1
j_call: TRBJ2-7

cdr3_aa: CASNGGSTGELFF
d_call: TRBD2
v_call: TRBV5-1
j_call: TRBJ2-2

cdr3_aa: CSVSGLAGEVRFF
d_call: TRBD2
v_call: TRBV29-1
j_call: TRBJ2-1

cdr3_aa: CASSGDRDSYEQYF
d_call: TRBD1
v_call: TRBV7-9
j_call: TRBJ2-7

cdr3_aa: CASRVTGGTDTQYF
d_call: TRBD1
v_call: TRBV11-2
j_call: TRBJ2-3

cdr3_aa: CASSPGQGRTDTQYF
d_call: TRBD1
v_call: TRBV18
j_call: TRBJ2-3

cdr3_aa: CSARAHGYTF
d_call: NA
v_call: TRBV20-1
j_call: TRBJ1-2

cdr3_aa: CASSLVASGIEQFF
d_call: TRBD2
v_call: TRBV11-2
j_call: TRBJ2-1

cdr3_aa: CASSRSAGGLQPQHF
d_call: TRBD1
v_call: TRBV5-8
j_call: TRBJ1-5

cdr3_aa: CASRTDYNEQFF
d_call: NA
v_call: TRBV5-4
j_call: TRBJ2-1

cdr3_aa: CASSLDKTGGWGYTF
d_call: TRBD1
v_call: TRBV5-1
j_call: TRBJ1-2

cdr3_aa: CASSLGLAGTDEQFF
d_call: TRBD2
v_call: TRBV5-1
j_call: TRBJ2-1

cdr3_aa: CASSVLPGQTYEQYF
d_call: TRBD1
v_call: TRBV7-2
j_call: TRBJ2-7

cdr3_aa: CASSSNGLAGSFGEQYF
d_call: TRBD2
v_call: TRBV5-5
j_call: TRBJ2-7

cdr3_aa: CASSLLRGAAYEQYF
d_call: NA
v_call: TRBV11-2
j_call: TRBJ2-7

cdr3_aa: CASSESRGGTGELFF
d_call: NA
v_call: TRBV25-1
j_call: TRBJ2-2

cdr3_aa: CASSWTHRDTQYF
d_call: NA
v_call: TRBV19
j_call: TRBJ2-3

cdr3_aa: CASSPLVSSNTGELFF
d_call: NA
v_call: TRBV18
j_call: TRBJ2-2

cdr3_aa: CASSARDSSYEQYF
d_call: TRBD1
v_call: TRBV5-1
j_call: TRBJ2-7

cdr3_aa: CASSPGTSPNYGYTF
d_call: NA
v_call: TRBV18
j_call: TRBJ1-2

cdr3_aa: CASSLGGDETQYF
d_call: NA
v_call: TRBV5-1
j_call: TRBJ2-5

cdr3_aa: CASKLAGDYEQYF
d_call: NA
v_call: TRBV2
j_call: TRBJ2-7

cdr3_aa: CASSPPDLRTQYF
d_call: NA
v_call: TRBV5-1
j_call: TRBJ2-3

cdr3_aa: CASTPGGRNQPQHF
d_call: TRBD1
v_call: TRBV6-6
j_call: TRBJ1-5

cdr3_aa: CASSVDRGSEQFF
d_call: TRBD1
v_call: TRBV9
j_call: TRBJ2-1

cdr3_aa: CASSWDSRYAFF
d_call: TRBD1
v_call: TRBV7-2
j_call: TRBJ1-1

cdr3_aa: CASSTQGETQYF
d_call: NA
v_call: TRBV19
j_call: TRBJ2-5

cdr3_aa: CASSDSGTSGTDTQYF
d_call: TRBD2
v_call: TRBV10-1
j_call: TRBJ2-3

cdr3_aa: CASSVERAEQFF
d_call: NA
v_call: TRBV2
j_call: TRBJ2-1

cdr3_aa: CATSRGRTEQFF
d_call: NA
v_call: TRBV15
j_call: TRBJ2-1

cdr3_aa: CASSAPRAGGNEQFF
d_call: TRBD2
v_call: TRBV11-2
j_call: TRBJ2-1

cdr3_aa: CASSDRRIETQYF
d_call: NA
v_call: TRBV5-6
j_call: TRBJ2-5

cdr3_aa: CASSPREGLYEQYF
d_call: NA
v_call: TRBV18
j_call: TRBJ2-7

cdr3_aa: CSVVLAADTQYF
d_call: NA
v_call: TRBV29-1
j_call: TRBJ2-3

cdr3_aa: CAISRDRGQYEQYF
d_call: TRBD1
v_call: TRBV10-3
j_call: TRBJ2-7

cdr3_aa: CAWTTGVGTEAFF
d_call: TRBD1
v_call: TRBV30
j_call: TRBJ1-1

cdr3_aa: CASSTGAEYGYTF
d_call: TRBD1
v_call: TRBV5-4
j_call: TRBJ1-2

cdr3_aa: CASRVDGANVLTF
d_call: NA
v_call: TRBV5-1
j_call: TRBJ2-6